This TCR beta chain was captured by sequencing in a study of cytomegalovirus exposure and HLA in healthy donors. Germline V lookup: CDR1 MRHNA, CDR2 SNTAGT. The CDR3 covers 15 residues. The junction had 7 bases not matched to a gene; V was cut back by 0 bases and J by 8 bases. Study-wide points: In terms of immune exposure information, only CMV serostatus was available.

PCR primers comprised 60 Vbeta and 13 Jbeta primers. This table comes from immunoSEQ multiplex PCR, and its TCRdb copy is limited to in-frame clones, with some not included. In total, the table holds around 200,000 clones. On this clone itself: The target antigen is unknown.

The rearrangement links TRBV6-4 to TRBJ1-2; 9 positions agree with TRBD1. This TCR was recovered from a young woman in good health and CMV-seropositive. The sample consisted of PBMCs. Here the CDR3 DNA reads TGTGCCAGCAGTGACTCCCCGGGACAGGGAATGGGCTACACCTTC. Protein sequence: CASSDSPGQGMGYTF.